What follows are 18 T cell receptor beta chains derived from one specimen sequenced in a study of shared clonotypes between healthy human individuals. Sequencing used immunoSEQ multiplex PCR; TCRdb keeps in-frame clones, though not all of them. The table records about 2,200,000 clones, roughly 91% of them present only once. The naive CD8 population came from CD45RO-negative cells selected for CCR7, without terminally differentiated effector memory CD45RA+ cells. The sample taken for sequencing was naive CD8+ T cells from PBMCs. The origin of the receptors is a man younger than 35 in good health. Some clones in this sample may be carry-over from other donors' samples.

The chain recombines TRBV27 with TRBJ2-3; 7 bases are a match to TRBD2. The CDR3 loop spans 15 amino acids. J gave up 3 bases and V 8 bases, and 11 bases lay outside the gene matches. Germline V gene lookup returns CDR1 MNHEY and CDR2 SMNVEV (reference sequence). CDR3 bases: TGTGCCAGCCGAAGCGGGATGGGGTTTACAGATACGCAGTATTTT. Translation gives CASRSGMGFTDTQYF.

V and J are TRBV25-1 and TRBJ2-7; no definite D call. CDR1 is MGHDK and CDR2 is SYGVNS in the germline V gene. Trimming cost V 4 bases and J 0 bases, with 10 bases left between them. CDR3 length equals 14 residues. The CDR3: CASSGAESSYEQYF. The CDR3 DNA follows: TGTGCCAGCAGTGGGGCGGAGAGCTCCTACGAGCAGTACTTC.

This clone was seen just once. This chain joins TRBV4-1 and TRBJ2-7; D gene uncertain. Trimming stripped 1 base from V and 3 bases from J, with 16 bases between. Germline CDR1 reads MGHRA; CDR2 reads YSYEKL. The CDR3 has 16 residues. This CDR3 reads CASSQVLGPLLYEQYF. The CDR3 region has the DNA TGCGCCAGCAGCCAAGTGCTCGGGCCACTCCTCTACGAGCAGTACTTC.

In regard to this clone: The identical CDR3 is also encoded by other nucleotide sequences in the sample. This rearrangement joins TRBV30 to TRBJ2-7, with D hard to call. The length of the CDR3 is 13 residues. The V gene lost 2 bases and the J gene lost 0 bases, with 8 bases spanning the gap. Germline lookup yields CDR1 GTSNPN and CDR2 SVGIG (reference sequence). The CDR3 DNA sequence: TGTGCCTGGAGTACCGGAATCTCCTACGAGCAGTACTTC. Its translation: CAWSTGISYEQYF.

CDR3 nucleotides: TGTGCCAGCAGCCCCGAAGGGGTGTGGGGTGCTGAAGCTTTCTTT. Protein sequence: CASSPEGVWGAEAFF. The chain has TRBV7-9 and TRBJ1-1; D is perhaps TRBD1 (5 bases). The CDR3 covers 15 residues. Trimming pared 5 bases from V and 6 bases from J, leaving 19 bases between. Germline CDR1 and CDR2: SEHNR and FQNEAQ (reference sequence). Variable domain in full (rest from reference TRBV7-9 and TRBJ1-1): DTGVSQNPRHKITKRGQNVTFRCDPISEHNRLYWYRQTLGQGPEFLTYFQNEAQLEKSRLLSDRFSAERPKGSFSTLEIQRTEQGDSAMYLCASSPEGVWGAEAFFGQGTRLTVV.

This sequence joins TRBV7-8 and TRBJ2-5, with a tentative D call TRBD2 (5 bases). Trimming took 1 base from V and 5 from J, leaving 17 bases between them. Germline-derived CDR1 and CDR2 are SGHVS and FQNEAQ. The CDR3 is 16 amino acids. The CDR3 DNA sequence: TGTGCCAGCAGCTTAGAGACGGTCAGCGGTAGGGAGACCCAGTACTTC. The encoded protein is CASSLETVSGRETQYF.

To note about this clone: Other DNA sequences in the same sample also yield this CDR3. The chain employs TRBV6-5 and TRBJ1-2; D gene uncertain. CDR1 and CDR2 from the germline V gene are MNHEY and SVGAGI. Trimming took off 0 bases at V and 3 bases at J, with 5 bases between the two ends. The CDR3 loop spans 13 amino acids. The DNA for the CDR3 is TGTGCCAGCAGTTACTCGGTAGACTATGGCTACACCTTC. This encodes CASSYSVDYGYTF.

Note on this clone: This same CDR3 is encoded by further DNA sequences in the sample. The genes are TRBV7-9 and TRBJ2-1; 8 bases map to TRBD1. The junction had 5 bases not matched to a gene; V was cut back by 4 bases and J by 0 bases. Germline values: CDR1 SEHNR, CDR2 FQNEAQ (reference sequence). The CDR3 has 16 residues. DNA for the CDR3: TGTGCCAGCAGCTCCAACAGGGGGAGCTCCTACAATGAGCAGTTCTTC. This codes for CASSSNRGSSYNEQFF.

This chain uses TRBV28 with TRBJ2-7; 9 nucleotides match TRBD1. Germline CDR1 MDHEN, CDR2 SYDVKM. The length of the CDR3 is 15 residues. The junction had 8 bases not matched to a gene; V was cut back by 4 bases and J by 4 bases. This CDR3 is CASSSQDRGFYEQYF. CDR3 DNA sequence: TGTGCCAGCAGTTCCCAGGACAGGGGTTTTTACGAGCAGTACTTC.

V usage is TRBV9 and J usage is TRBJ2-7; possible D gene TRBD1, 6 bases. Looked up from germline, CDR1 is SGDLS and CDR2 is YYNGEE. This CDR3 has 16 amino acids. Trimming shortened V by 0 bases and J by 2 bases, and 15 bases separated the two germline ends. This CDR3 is CASSVVGAQTTYEQYF. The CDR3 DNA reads TGTGCCAGCAGCGTAGTGGGGGCCCAAACAACCTACGAGCAGTACTTC.

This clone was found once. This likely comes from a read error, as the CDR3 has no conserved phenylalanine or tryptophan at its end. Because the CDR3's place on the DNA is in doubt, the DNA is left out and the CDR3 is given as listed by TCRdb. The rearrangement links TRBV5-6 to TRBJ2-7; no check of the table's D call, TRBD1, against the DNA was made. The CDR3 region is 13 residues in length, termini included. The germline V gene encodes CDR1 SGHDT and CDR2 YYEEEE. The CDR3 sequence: CASSSGGTASEGI.

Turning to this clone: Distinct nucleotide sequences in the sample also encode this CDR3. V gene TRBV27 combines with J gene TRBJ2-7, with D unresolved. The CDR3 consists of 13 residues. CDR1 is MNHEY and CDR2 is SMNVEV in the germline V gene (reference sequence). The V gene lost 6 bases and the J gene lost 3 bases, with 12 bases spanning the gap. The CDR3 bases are TGTGCCAGCAGCTCCGGACGGAACTACGAGCAGTACTTC. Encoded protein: CASSSGRNYEQYF.

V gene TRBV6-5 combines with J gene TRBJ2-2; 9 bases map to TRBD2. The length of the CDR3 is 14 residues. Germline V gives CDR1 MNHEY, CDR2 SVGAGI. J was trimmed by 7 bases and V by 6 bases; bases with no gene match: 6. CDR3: CASRSGRWVGELFF. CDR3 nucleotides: TGTGCCAGCAGGAGCGGGAGGTGGGTCGGGGAGCTGTTTTTT.

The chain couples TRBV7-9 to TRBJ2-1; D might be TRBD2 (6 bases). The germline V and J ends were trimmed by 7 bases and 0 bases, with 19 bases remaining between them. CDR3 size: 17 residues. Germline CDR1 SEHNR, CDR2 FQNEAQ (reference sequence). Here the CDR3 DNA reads TGTGCCAGCATCCACCCGCGGGGAGCGAGCTCCTACAATGAGCAGTTCTTC. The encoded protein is CASIHPRGASSYNEQFF. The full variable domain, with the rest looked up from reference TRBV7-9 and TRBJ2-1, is DTGVSQNPRHKITKRGQNVTFRCDPISEHNRLYWYRQTLGQGPEFLTYFQNEAQLEKSRLLSDRFSAERPKGSFSTLEIQRTEQGDSAMYLCASIHPRGASSYNEQFFGPGTRLTVL.

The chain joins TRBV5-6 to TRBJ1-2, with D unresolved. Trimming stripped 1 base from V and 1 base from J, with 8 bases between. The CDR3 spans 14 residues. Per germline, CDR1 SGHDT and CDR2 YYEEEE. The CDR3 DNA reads TGTGCCAGCAGCTTGACAGCAATTAACTATGGCTACACCTTC. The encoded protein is CASSLTAINYGYTF. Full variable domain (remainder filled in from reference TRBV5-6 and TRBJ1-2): DAGVTQSPTHLIKTRGQQVTLRCSPKSGHDTVSWYQQALGQGPQFIFQYYEEEERQRGNFPDRFSGHQFPNYSSELNVNALLLGDSALYLCASSLTAINYGYTFGSGTRLTVV.

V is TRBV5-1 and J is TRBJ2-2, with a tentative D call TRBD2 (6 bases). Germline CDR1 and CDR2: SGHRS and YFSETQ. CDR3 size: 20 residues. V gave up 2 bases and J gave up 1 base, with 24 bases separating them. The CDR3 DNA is TGCGCCAGCAGCTTCCAACGCAAAGGGCGGGAAAAATTGAACACCGGGGAGCTGTTTTTT. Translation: CASSFQRKGREKLNTGELFF.

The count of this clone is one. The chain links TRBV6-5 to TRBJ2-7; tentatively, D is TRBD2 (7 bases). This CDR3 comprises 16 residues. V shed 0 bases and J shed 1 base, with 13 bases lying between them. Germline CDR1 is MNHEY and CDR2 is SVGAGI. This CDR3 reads CASSYSRGAVSYEQYF. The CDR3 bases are TGTGCCAGCAGTTACTCTCGGGGGGCGGTATCCTACGAGCAGTACTTC.

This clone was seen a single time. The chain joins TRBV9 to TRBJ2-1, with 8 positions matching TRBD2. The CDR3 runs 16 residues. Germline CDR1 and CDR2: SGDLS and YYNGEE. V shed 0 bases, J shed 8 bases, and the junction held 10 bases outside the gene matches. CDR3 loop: CASSVAWGLGTDEQFF. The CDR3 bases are TGTGCCAGCAGCGTAGCTTGGGGACTAGGGACCGATGAGCAGTTCTTC.